Following are 23 T cell receptor beta chains from one sample sequenced in a study of CD8+CD57+ T cells in acquired aplastic anemia. TCR beta VDJ and CDR3 profiling used genomic DNA as template. TCRdb called the reads again in MiXCR, with one record for every CDR3 protein. The repertoire includes around 200,000 distinct CDR3 sequences, around 63% of them detected once, and less than 30% sits in the top ten. The sequencing input was sorted CD4+, CD8+, or CD8+CD57+ T cells (not recorded which) from PBMCs. The receptors here all came from a human donor in good health.

This chain connects TRBV6-5 to TRBJ1-1; D is unclear. This CDR3 has 13 residues. V was shortened by 6 bases and J by 0 bases, with 8 bases between the two germline ends. The germline V gene encodes CDR1 MNHEY and CDR2 SVGAGI. CDR3: CASSQMLNTEAFF. The CDR3 region has the DNA TGTGCCAGCAGCCAAATGTTGAACACTGAAGCTTTCTTT.

This clonotype was detected only a few times. The J gene is TRBJ2-7, the V gene TRBV20-1; D perhaps matches TRBD1 (6 bases). This CDR3 is 14 amino acids long. Per germline, CDR1 DFQATT and CDR2 SNEGSKA (reference sequence). The V gene lost 3 bases and the J gene lost 5 bases, with 17 bases spanning the gap. The CDR3 region has the DNA TGCAGTGCTAGTAGTTACAGGGAGACGGACGAGCAGTACTTC. It codes for CSASSYRETDEQYF.

Notes on this clonotype: The germline gene is not matched at one end of the junction; a read error may be the cause. V usage is TRBV7-8 and J usage is TRBJ2-3; D may correspond to TRBD1 or TRBD2 (5 bases each). Germline V CDR1 and CDR2: SGHVS, FQNEAQ. This CDR3 has 18 residues. The CDR3 DNA is TGTGCCAGCAGCCCCTCCCGGGACCGACGAAATGAGGCAGATGCGCAGTATTTT. Translating it yields CASSPSRDRRNEADAQYF.

This clonotype was observed many times. The chain has TRBV13 and TRBJ1-2; the D is unclear. Trimming shortened V by 5 bases and J by 3 bases, and 10 bases separated the two germline ends. CDR1 is PRHDT and CDR2 is FYEKMQ in the germline V gene (reference sequence). This CDR3 has 13 amino acids. The chain's CDR3 is CASSNRDDYGYTF. The CDR3 nucleotides are TGTGCCAGCAGCAACCGGGATGACTATGGCTACACCTTC.

As concerns this clonotype: This clone may be a read error of a much larger clone one base away. V and J are TRBV6-6 and TRBJ2-7; the D is unclear. From germline, CDR1 is MNHNY and CDR2 SVGAGI (reference sequence). The CDR3 contains 14 residues. CDR3 loop: CASSYSPMAYERYF. As DNA, the CDR3 is TGTGCCAGCAGTTACTCCCCGATGGCCTACGAGCGGTACTTC.

This chain connects TRBV5-4 to TRBJ2-2, with TRBD2 matching over 15 bases. This CDR3 region has 19 residues. Germline V CDR1 and CDR2: SGHNT, YYREEE (reference sequence). Unmatched junction bases numbered 11, after V lost 7 bases and J lost 1 base. The chain's CDR3 is CASGPGTSGRIRNTGELFF. CDR3 coding DNA: TGTGCCAGCGGACCTGGGACTAGCGGGAGGATAAGGAACACCGGGGAGCTGTTTTTT.

This clonotype was detected a few times. The chain combines TRBV4-1 with TRBJ1-1, with D possibly TRBD1 on 5 matching bases. The CDR3 length is 17 residues. The V end lost 6 bases, the J end lost 2 bases, and 22 bases lay between the germline ends. The germline V gene has CDR1 MGHRA and CDR2 YSYEKL. The CDR3 loop reads CASRGLRGEGINTEAFF. The CDR3 DNA is TGCGCCAGCAGAGGGCTTCGCGGGGAGGGGATAAACACTGAAGCTTTCTTT.

This rearrangement joins TRBV7-9 to TRBJ1-5; D is perhaps TRBD1 (6 bases). TRBJ2-3 explains the end of the DNA better; the J call may be wrong. This CDR3 comprises 14 residues. The germline V gene has CDR1 SEHNR and CDR2 FQNEAQ (reference sequence). Here the CDR3 reads CASSLGRGEQPQYF. DNA of the CDR3: TGTGCCAGCAGCTTAGGCAGGGGAGAACAGCCCCAGTATTTT.

In regard to this clonotype: One end of the junction is discordant with germline, which a read error may explain. The chain recombines TRBV25-1 with TRBJ2-7; 7 bases fit TRBD1. The CDR3 has 14 amino acids. Germline assignment: CDR1 MGHDK and CDR2 SYGVNS. The CDR3 DNA sequence: TGCGCCAGCAGCCACGTGGGACAGAGCTACGAGCAGTACTTC. It encodes CASSHVGQSYEQYF.

This clonotype has a single count. This likely comes from a read error, as the CDR3 has no conserved phenylalanine or tryptophan at its end. Because the CDR3's place on the DNA is in doubt, the DNA is left out and the CDR3 is given as listed by TCRdb. The chain carries TRBV5-5 and TRBJ2-1; TRBD2, the table's D call, was not compared with the DNA. In germline, CDR1 is SGHKS, CDR2 YYEKEE (reference sequence). The CDR3 extends over 8 residues, inclusive of both ends. This CDR3 reads CASSLGRH.

This clonotype came up once. The rearrangement joins TRBV10-1 to TRBJ2-7, with TRBD1 as a possible D gene (6 bases). This CDR3 region has 16 residues. Deletions cut 0 bases from V and 0 bases from J, with 12 bases between. The V gene's germline CDR1 is WNHNN and CDR2 SYGVQD (reference sequence). CDR3 amino acids: CASSESAGDSSYEQYF. In DNA form, the CDR3 reads TGCGCCAGCAGTGAGTCGGCAGGGGATAGCTCCTACGAGCAGTACTTC.

The chain is built from TRBV9 and TRBJ1-6, with TRBD1 as a possible D gene (6 bases). This CDR3 is built from 14 residues. V was trimmed by 2 bases and J by 8 bases, leaving 11 bases between them. The germline V gene has CDR1 SGDLS and CDR2 YYNGEE. The DNA for the CDR3 is TGTGCCAGCAGCGTTTCAGGGGATGATTCACCCCTCCACTTT. Protein product: CASSVSGDDSPLHF.

The gene calls are TRBV7-9 and TRBJ1-1; possibly TRBD1 for D (5 bases). This CDR3 has 15 residues. V lost 1 base to trimming and J lost 0 bases, with 9 bases between them. Looked up from germline, CDR1 is SEHNR and CDR2 is FQNEAQ (reference sequence). The CDR3 sequence: CASSLGSRVNTEAFF. In DNA, the CDR3 is TGTGCCAGCAGCTTAGGGAGCAGGGTGAACACTGAAGCTTTCTTT.

In this sample, this clonotype turned up many times. The chain carries TRBV19 and TRBJ1-3; no clear D. V lost 6 bases, J lost 6 bases, and 0 bases lay in between. Germline assignment: CDR1 LNHDA and CDR2 SQIVND (reference sequence). This CDR3 spans 9 amino acids. CDR3 loop: CASRNTIYF. CDR3 bases: TGTGCCAGTAGAAACACCATATATTTT.

This sequence joins TRBV6-5 and TRBJ1-2; D gene ambiguous. V was clipped by 2 bases and J by 6 bases, with 10 bases between them. In germline, CDR1 is MNHEY, CDR2 SVGAGI. The CDR3 consists of 13 residues. CDR3 bases: TGTGCCAGCAGTTACGATGGAGTGAATGGCTACACCTTC. The encoded protein is CASSYDGVNGYTF.

V usage is TRBV10-3 and J usage is TRBJ1-2; D possibly corresponds to TRBD1 (6 bases). Per the germline V gene, CDR1 is ENHRY and CDR2 is SYGVKD. The CDR3 extends over 11 amino acids. V was clipped by 6 bases and J by 7 bases, with 9 bases between them. In DNA form, the CDR3 reads TGTGCCATCAGCTCAGGGGTTGGCTACACCTTC. It translates to CAISSGVGYTF.

The chain couples TRBV7-9 to TRBJ1-6; 8 bases align to TRBD1. With V trimmed by 5 bases and J by 9 bases, 6 bases remained unmatched. CDR1 is SEHNR and CDR2 is FQNEAQ in the germline V gene (reference sequence). This CDR3 has 14 amino acids. The DNA for the CDR3 is TGTGCCAGCAGCCGCCCAGGGGGCGCTTCACCCCTCCACTTT. Amino acid sequence: CASSRPGGASPLHF.

This clonotype was recorded at least ten times. This chain's CDR3 is CSVEDVVQGRSNTEAFF. The CDR3 region has the DNA TGCAGCGTTGAAGACGTTGTCCAAGGCCGCTCGAACACTGAAGCTTTCTTT. The chain couples TRBV29-1 to TRBJ1-1; D unclear. The germline V gene has CDR1 SQVTM and CDR2 ANQGSEA. The V end was cut by 0 bases, the J end by 1 base, with 18 bases between. This CDR3 is 17 amino acids long. The whole variable domain, remainder taken from reference TRBV29-1 and TRBJ1-1, is SAVISQKPSRDICQRGTSLTIQCQVDSQVTMMFWYRQQPGQSLTLIATANQGSEATYESGFVIDKFPISRPNLTFSTLTVSNMSPEDSSIYLCSVEDVVQGRSNTEAFFGQGTRLTVV.

The chain is built from TRBV24-1 and TRBJ2-7; no definite D call. This CDR3 region has 16 residues. The V and J ends lost 3 bases and 1 base respectively, with 15 bases between them. The germline V gene has CDR1 KGHDR and CDR2 SFDVKD. The CDR3 is CATSDTRGGPSYEQYF. Written as DNA, the CDR3 is TGTGCCACCAGTGATACCCGAGGCGGCCCGTCCTACGAGCAGTACTTC.

CDR3 in amino acids: CASSKQGPSSYEQYF. The CDR3 region has the DNA TGTGCCAGCAGCAAACAGGGCCCAAGCTCCTACGAGCAGTACTTC. The chain uses TRBV7-2 and TRBJ2-7, with D perhaps TRBD1 (6 bases). CDR1 and CDR2 from the germline V gene are SGHTA and FQGNSA. The CDR3 length is 15 residues. Trimming shortened V by 5 bases and J by 0 bases, and 14 bases separated the two germline ends.

At least ten counts were recorded for this clonotype. This chain connects TRBV24-1 to TRBJ2-2; D is unresolved. CDR3 length: 11 amino acids. The germline V gene has CDR1 KGHDR and CDR2 SFDVKD. V lost 7 bases and J lost 6, with 5 bases in between. The CDR3 DNA sequence: TGTGCCACCAGGTTCGCCGGGGAGCTGTTTTTT. This gives the protein CATRFAGELFF.

This clonotype was seen ten or more times. In DNA form, the CDR3 reads TGTGCCAGCAGCTTAGTCGGGGGAGTTCGGGAGACCCAGTACTTC. This translates into CASSLVGGVRETQYF. V is TRBV7-8 and J is TRBJ2-5, with D possibly matching TRBD2 (6 bases). CDR3 length: 15 amino acids. V was trimmed by 1 base and J by 5 bases, leaving 14 bases between them. Germline lookup yields CDR1 SGHVS and CDR2 FQNEAQ.

The chain links TRBV12-3 or TRBV12-4 to TRBJ1-2; 10 nucleotides match TRBD1. V dropped 6 bases and J dropped 5; count of bases not matched to a gene: 12. This CDR3 is built from 16 residues. CDR3 nucleotide sequence: TGTGCCAGCAGGTCCGGGACAGGGGCGAGCGTTTATGGCTACACCTTC. As protein: CASRSGTGASVYGYTF.